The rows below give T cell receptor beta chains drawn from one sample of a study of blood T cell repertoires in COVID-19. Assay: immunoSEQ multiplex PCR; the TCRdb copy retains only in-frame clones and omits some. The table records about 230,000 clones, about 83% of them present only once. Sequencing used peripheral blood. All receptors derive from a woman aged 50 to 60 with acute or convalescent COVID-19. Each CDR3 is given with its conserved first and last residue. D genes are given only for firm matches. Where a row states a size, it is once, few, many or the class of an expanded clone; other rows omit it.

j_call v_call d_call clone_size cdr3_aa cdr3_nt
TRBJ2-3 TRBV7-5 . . CVRSYPQREATDTQYF TGTGTCAGAAGCTACCCCCAGCGGGAAGCTACAGATACGCAGTATTTT
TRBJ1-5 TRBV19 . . CASTLGSYSNQPQHF TGTGCCAGTACCCTCGGGAGCTATAGCAATCAGCCCCAGCATTTT
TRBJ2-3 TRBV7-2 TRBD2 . CASSSTPPPSGVLYF TGTGCCAGCAGCTCAACACCACCTCCCAGCGGGGTCTTATATTTT
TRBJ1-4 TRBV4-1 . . CASSLTRGEKLFF TGCGCCAGCAGCCTGACCCGAGGGGAAAAACTGTTTTTT
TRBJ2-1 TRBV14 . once CASSQGVYNEQFF TGTGCCAGCAGCCAAGGAGTTTACAATGAGCAGTTCTTC
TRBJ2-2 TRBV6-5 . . CASSYLPGAGTGELFF TGTGCCAGCAGTTACTTGCCGGGAGCGGGCACCGGGGAGCTGTTTTTT
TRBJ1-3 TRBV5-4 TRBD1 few CASSAGQGLGGNTIYF TGTGCCAGCAGCGCAGGACAGGGGTTGGGAGGAAACACCATATATTTT
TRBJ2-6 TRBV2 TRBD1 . CAGYRGSSGANVLTF TGTGCGGGCTACAGGGGCAGCTCTGGGGCCAACGTCCTGACTTTC
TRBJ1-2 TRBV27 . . CASSLRFEYPANYGYTF TGTGCCAGCAGTTTACGGTTCGAGTACCCCGCTAACTATGGCTACACCTTC
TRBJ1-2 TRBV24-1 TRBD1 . CATSDSPTGQYGYTF TGTGCCACCAGTGATTCTCCGACAGGGCAATATGGCTACACCTTC
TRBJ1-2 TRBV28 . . CASTKGYSSYGYTF TGTGCCAGCACCAAGGGGTACTCCTCCTATGGCTACACCTTC
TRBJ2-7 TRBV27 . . CASSLQGYEQYF TGTGCCAGCAGTCTACAGGGTTACGAGCAGTACTTC
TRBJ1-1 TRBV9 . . CASSPLTGIENTEAFF TGTGCCAGCAGCCCCTTAACAGGGATCGAGAACACTGAAGCTTTCTTT
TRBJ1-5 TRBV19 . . CASSAGSPQHF TGTGCCAGTAGTGCGGGTTCGCCCCAGCATTTT
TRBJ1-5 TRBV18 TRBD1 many CASSATGEVGNSNQPQHF TGTGCCAGCTCAGCGACAGGGGAGGTGGGTAATAGCAATCAGCCCCAGCATTTT
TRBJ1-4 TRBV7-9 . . CASSLDQAEKLFF TGTGCCAGCAGCTTAGATCAGGCCGAAAAACTGTTTTTT
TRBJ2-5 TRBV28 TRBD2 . CASSGGGQRLAAWYQETQYF TGTGCCAGCAGTGGGGGGGGACAGCGACTAGCGGCGTGGTACCAAGAGACCCAGTACTTC
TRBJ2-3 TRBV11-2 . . CASSPGKGGPSTDTQYF TGTGCCAGCAGCCCCGGGAAGGGGGGGCCTAGCACAGATACGCAGTATTTT
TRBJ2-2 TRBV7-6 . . CASSAGRNTGELFF TGTGCCAGCAGCGCGGGACGGAACACCGGGGAGCTGTTTTTT
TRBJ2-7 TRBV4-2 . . CASSQGTGNTYEQYF TGTGCCAGCAGCCAAGGCACGGGTAACACCTACGAGCAGTACTTC
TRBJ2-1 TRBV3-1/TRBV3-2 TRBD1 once CASSQGLRDRDNEQFF TGTGCCAGCAGCCAAGGACTCCGGGACAGAGACAATGAGCAGTTCTTC
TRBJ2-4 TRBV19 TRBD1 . CASSTTGGNIQYF TGTGCCAGTAGTACTACAGGGGGAAACATTCAGTACTTC
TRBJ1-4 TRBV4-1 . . CASSQLQGVDEKLFF TGCGCCAGCAGCCAACTACAGGGTGTCGATGAAAAACTGTTTTTT
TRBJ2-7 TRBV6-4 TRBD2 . CASSDANRGTSGYLWGGYYEQYF TGTGCCAGCAGTGACGCCAACAGGGGGACTAGCGGGTACCTGTGGGGGGGCTACTACGAGCAGTACTTC
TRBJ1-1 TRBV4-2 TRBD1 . CAIGQGASTEAFF TGTGCCATTGGACAGGGGGCGAGCACTGAAGCTTTCTTT
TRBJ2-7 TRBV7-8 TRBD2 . CASSNSAGVSYEQYF TGTGCCAGCAGTAACTCAGCGGGAGTTTCCTACGAGCAGTACTTC
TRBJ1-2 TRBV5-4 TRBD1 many CASSSGQGLAGYTF TGTGCCAGCAGCTCAGGACAGGGCTTGGCTGGCTACACCTTC
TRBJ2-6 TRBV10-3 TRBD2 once CAISEASGFSGANVLTF TGTGCCATCAGTGAGGCTAGCGGGTTCTCTGGGGCCAACGTCCTGACTTTC
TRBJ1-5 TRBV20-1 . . CSASSQGVGPQHF TGCAGTGCTAGTAGCCAGGGTGTAGGGCCCCAGCATTTT
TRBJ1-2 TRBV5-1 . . CASSLAYRGRGGYTF TGCGCCAGCAGCTTGGCGTATCGGGGTCGGGGTGGCTACACCTTC
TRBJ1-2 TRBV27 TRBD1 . CASSRVGLTGDESNYGYTF TGTGCCAGCAGCCGAGTGGGACTGACAGGGGATGAATCTAACTATGGCTACACCTTC
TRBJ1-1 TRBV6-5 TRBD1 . CASTKGAQRATEAFF TGTGCCAGCACTAAGGGGGCCCAGAGGGCCACTGAAGCTTTCTTT
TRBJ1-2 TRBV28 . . CASSPQGGYGYTF TGTGCCAGCAGCCCTCAGGGAGGGTATGGCTACACCTTC
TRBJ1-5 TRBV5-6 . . CASSFGTEPQHF TGTGCCAGCAGCTTCGGTACAGAGCCCCAGCATTTT